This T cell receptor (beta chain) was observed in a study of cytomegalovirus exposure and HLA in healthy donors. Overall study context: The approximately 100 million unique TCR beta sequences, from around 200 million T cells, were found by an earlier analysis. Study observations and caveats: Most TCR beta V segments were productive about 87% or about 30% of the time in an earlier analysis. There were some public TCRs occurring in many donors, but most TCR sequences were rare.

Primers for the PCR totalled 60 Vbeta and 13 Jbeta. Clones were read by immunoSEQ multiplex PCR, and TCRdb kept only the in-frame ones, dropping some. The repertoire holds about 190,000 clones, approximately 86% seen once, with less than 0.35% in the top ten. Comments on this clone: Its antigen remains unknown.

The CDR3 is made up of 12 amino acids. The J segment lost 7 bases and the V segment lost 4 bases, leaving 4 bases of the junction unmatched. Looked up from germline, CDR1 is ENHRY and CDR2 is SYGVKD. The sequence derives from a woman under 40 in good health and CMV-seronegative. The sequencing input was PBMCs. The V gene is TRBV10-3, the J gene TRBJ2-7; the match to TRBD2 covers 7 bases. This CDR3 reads CAISGAGEEQYF. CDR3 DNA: TGTGCCATCAGTGGGGCGGGGGAGGAGCAGTACTTC.